A single T cell receptor beta chain is shown here with its context. This clonotype came up many times. Its antigen remains unidentified. No base quality values were provided; no much bigger clone lies one nucleotide off. The data originate from a study of Graves' ophthalmopathy and Graves' hyperthyroidism (dated by TCRdb to 2017 to 2018). Regarding the study in general: Peripheral blood was collected at initial diagnosis, before any treatment. TCR beta repertoire signatures were used to distinguish Graves' ophthalmopathy from Graves' hyperthyroidism and to predict progression to ophthalmopathy. In total, 135 blood samples were TCR-sequenced: 40 to 45 ophthalmopathy, some 80 hyperthyroidism and approximately 17 hyperthyroidism-to-ophthalmopathy patients. A discovery set of 100 or so patients (43 ophthalmopathy, 55 to 65 stable hyperthyroidism) was enrolled to explore V-J signatures distinguishing ophthalmopathy from hyperthyroidism. The independent validation cohort included about 20 hyperthyroidism patients plus 17 patients who later progressed from hyperthyroidism to ophthalmopathy. In six hyperthyroidism patients, the T-cell repertoire of thyroid tissue was compared with the T-cell repertoire of blood. After sampling, hyperthyroidism patients received methimazole starting at 30 mg daily, and ophthalmopathy patients received high-dose intravenous methylprednisolone. The 100 discovery patients were randomly split 7:3 into training and test sets.

The study at large found these results: Among expanded thyroid clonotypes with frequency above 0.001, most also showed up in blood, which suggests that blood repertoires may reflect the thyroid immune response. The 13-signature model separated ophthalmopathy from stable hyperthyroidism with approximately 85% sensitivity and just under 84% specificity in cross-validation, and 80%/75% in the test set. No statistical method was used to set the sample size in advance, and the investigators knew which group each participant was assigned to. In validation, the model predicted ophthalmopathy progression with 55% to 71% sensitivity and roughly 78% specificity; 12 predicted patients were CT-confirmed with GO in a median of about 7.1 months.

The CDR3 holds 14 amino acids from the cysteine to the phenylalanine. Solely the CDR3 DNA is kept, with 42 bases framed from the first base. V was cut back by 5 bases and J by 1 base, leaving a gap of 12 bases between them. For repertoire sequencing, the TCR beta CDR3 regions were amplified from RNA transcripts. A first-round RT-PCR used HTBI primers with the Qiagen OneStep RT-PCR kit, followed by a second-round multiplex PCR, size selection and purification. The libraries underwent paired-end sequencing with 100 bp reads on an Illumina HiSeq2000. On the authors' methods: SOAPnuke was used to process the reads, throwing out any read that had adapters, had uncalled bases, had a mean Phred below 15, or lacked an exact constant-primer or identifier match. COPE v1.2.5 was used to merge high-quality paired reads. Clonotypes were defined as unique nucleotide sequences and were aligned to IMGT TRB V, D and J references using MiTCR v1.1. Only V-J combinations with frequency above 0.0001 were analysed, covering 98% to 99.2% of repertoires. A TCR clonal expansion and chaos score per V-J combination was defined as the ratio of F50 clonal expansion to chaos observed in the TCRdist matrix. Welch's t-statistics and random forest were used to reduce features to over ten V-J combinations, which were fed into a naive Bayes classifier. The Morisita-Horn index was used to measure how similar the thyroid and blood repertoires were. The public reads were quality trimmed at Q25 with fastp and then assembled into clones with MiXCR by TCRdb, keeping productive beta chains. When rows share a CDR3 protein, they turn into one entry using the most common DNA and genes. For this entry, the V and J calls and clone size follow TCRdb and not the study's own pipeline. Here the sample has 400,000 or so distinct CDR3 sequences; approximately 15% occur a single time. The leading ten clones occupy roughly 7% of the sample.

Stable hyperthyroidism was defined as no progression to ophthalmopathy within 18 months of follow-up. Hyperthyroidism patients were newly diagnosed, were aged 18 to 65 years, and had a disease duration under 2 months. Anyone with other autoimmune diseases, uncontrolled infections, pregnancy or lactation was excluded from the study. Diagnosis was based on clinical symptoms, serum thyroxine, TRAb, thyroid ultrasound and orbital computed tomography. PBMCs were isolated from 10 ml of fresh peripheral blood by Ficoll-Paque density gradient centrifugation. Total RNA was extracted using Trizol reagent, and RNA quality was checked on an Agilent 2100 Bioanalyzer.

The clonotype was recovered from a woman aged 18-29 years with stable Graves' hyperthyroidism. Donor details come from another sample of the same person, matched by shared clones. The V and J genes are TRBV12-3 or TRBV12-4 and TRBJ2-7; no D segment can be confidently identified. The sequenced material came from peripheral blood. The CDR3 protein is CASSVWNRSYEQYF. The bases are TGTGCCAGCAGTGTCTGGAACAGATCCTACGAGCAGTACTTC.